Described below is a single T cell receptor beta chain sequence and its context. Its antigen is not known. The source of the sample is a study of T cell responses to AZD1222 COVID-19 vaccine. V lost 3 bases to trimming and J lost 1 base, with 9 bases between them. The CDR3 totals 14 residues. CDR1 and CDR2 (germline): LNHDA, SQIVND (reference sequence). Measured with immunoSEQ multiplex PCR; TCRdb has only the in-frame clones, and not every one. This table holds about 110,000 clones, just over 85% found once. Regarding the study as a whole: With dominance at 160-218 and 743-854, vaccine-associated CD4 TCRs spanned spike. At baseline, seropositivity was found in only a handful of AZD1222 recipients. With two AZD1222 doses given, Spike-specific TCR breadth and depth both rose.

This clonotype originated in an adult in good health. The J gene is TRBJ1-1, the V gene TRBV19, with D possibly matching TRBD1 (5 bases). The specimen comprised peripheral blood, sampled on day 0 of AZD1222 vaccination. CDR3 loop: CASSIGGKNTEAFF. CDR3 bases: TGTGCCAGTAGTATTGGGGGAAAGAACACTGAAGCTTTCTTT.